Shown below are 7 T cell receptor beta chains from a single sample sequenced in a study of blood T cell repertoires in COVID-19 (dated by TCRdb to the early 2020s). Library prep was done by the immunoSEQ multiplex PCR assay. Imported from immuneACCESS, the table was reduced by TCRdb to in-frame sequences with V and J called. These copies leave out some clones; in studies compared against another copy, an unresolved V gene accounts for under half, and the cause of the remainder is not known. The sample table holds about 300,000 clones, of which about 90% were seen once. The biggest ten clones account for around 4.5% of the sample. The sample comprised PBMCs or T cells enriched from blood (not recorded which). Receptors were obtained from a woman younger than 30 with acute COVID-19.

The CDR3 region is CASSPSGGNQPQHF. CDR3 in DNA: TGTGCCAGCTCACCATCGGGAGGGAATCAGCCCCAGCATTTT. The chain couples TRBV18 to TRBJ1-5; D gene ambiguous. Trimming cost V 2 bases and J 4 bases, with 9 bases left between them. In germline, CDR1 is KGHSH, CDR2 LQKENI. CDR3 length: 14 amino acids.

Of note for this clone: One end of the junction varies from germline; a read error may be responsible. The CDR3 sequence: CTSTDPRAGHSGANVLTF. In nucleotides, the CDR3 is TGTACCAGCACCGACCCCCGCGCGGGCCACTCTGGGGCCAACGTCCTGACTTTC. This chain connects TRBV7-3 to TRBJ2-6, with D possibly being TRBD2 (5 bases). Germline V CDR1 and CDR2: SGHTA, FQGTGA. CDR3 length equals 18 residues.

This chain joins TRBV5-6 and TRBJ2-7; D call uncertain. This CDR3 has 12 amino acids. From germline, CDR1 is SGHDT and CDR2 YYEEEE. The V end was cut by 0 bases, the J end by 7 bases, with 8 bases between. For the CDR3, the DNA is TGTGCCAGCAGCTTGGGTGCGGCGGAGCAGTACTTC. This translates into CASSLGAAEQYF.

The chain carries TRBV28 and TRBJ1-1, with TRBD1 matching 9 bases. The trim removed 6 bases at V and 6 bases at J, leaving 8 bases unmatched. This CDR3 is 14 amino acids long. The germline V gene has CDR1 MDHEN and CDR2 SYDVKM. CDR3 coding DNA: TGTGCCAGCAGCCAAACAGGGGGCTTTTCTGAAGCTTTCTTT. Its translation is CASSQTGGFSEAFF. The whole variable domain, remainder taken from reference TRBV28 and TRBJ1-1, is DVKVTQSSRYLVKRTGEKVFLECVQDMDHENMFWYRQDPGLGLRLIYFSYDVKMKEKGDIPEGYSVSREKKERFSLILESASTNQTSMYLCASSQTGGFSEAFFGQGTRLTVV.

The chain employs TRBV11-2 and TRBJ1-4; 7 positions agree with TRBD1. CDR3 size: 15 residues. With V trimmed by 4 bases and J by 5 bases, 7 bases remained unmatched. Per germline, CDR1 SGHAT and CDR2 FQNNGV. The CDR3 coding sequence is TGTGCCAGCAGCTCAATACAGGGGCGAAATGAAAAACTGTTTTTT. This encodes CASSSIQGRNEKLFF.

This chain links TRBV6-5 with TRBJ1-3; TRBD1 matches 11 bases. The germline CDR1 and CDR2 sequences are MNHEY and SVGAGI. This CDR3 has 13 residues. The trim removed 7 bases at V and 6 bases at J, leaving 2 bases unmatched. DNA of the CDR3: TGTGCCAGCATTGGACAGGGGGCAAACACCATATATTTT. Amino acid sequence: CASIGQGANTIYF.

The rearrangement links TRBV5-1 to TRBJ1-6; D perhaps matches TRBD1 (6 bases). CDR1 is SGHRS and CDR2 is YFSETQ in the germline V gene. V shed 3 bases and J shed 7 bases, with 11 bases lying between them. This CDR3 spans 14 amino acids. The CDR3 here is CASSSYRANSPLHF. CDR3 DNA: TGCGCCAGCAGCTCCTACAGGGCGAATTCACCCCTCCACTTT.